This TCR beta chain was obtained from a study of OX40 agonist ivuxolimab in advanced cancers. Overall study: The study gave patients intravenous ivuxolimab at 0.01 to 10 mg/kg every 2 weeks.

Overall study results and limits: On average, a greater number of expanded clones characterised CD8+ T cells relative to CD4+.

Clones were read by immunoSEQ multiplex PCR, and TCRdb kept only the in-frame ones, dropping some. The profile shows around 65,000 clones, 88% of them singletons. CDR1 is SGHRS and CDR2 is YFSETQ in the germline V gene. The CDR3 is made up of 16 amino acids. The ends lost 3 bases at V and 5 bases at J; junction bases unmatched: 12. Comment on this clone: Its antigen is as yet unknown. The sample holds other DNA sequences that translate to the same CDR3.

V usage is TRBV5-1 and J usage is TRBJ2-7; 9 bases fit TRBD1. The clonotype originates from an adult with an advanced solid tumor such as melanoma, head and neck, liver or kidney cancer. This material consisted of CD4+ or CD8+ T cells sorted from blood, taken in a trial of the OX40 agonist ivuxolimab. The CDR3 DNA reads TGCGCCAGCAGCTCCATACAGGGGGCGGGCCCTAACGAGCAGTACTTC. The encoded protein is CASSSIQGAGPNEQYF.